These 30 T cell receptor beta chains share one sample of origin, sequenced in a study of cytomegalovirus exposure and HLA in healthy donors (dated by TCRdb to about 2017). Library construction relied on the immunoSEQ multiplex PCR assay. For the multiplex PCR, a mixture combining 60 forward primers for TCR Vbeta segments and 13 reverse primers for TCR Jbeta segments was used. Not all clones reach the TCRdb copy of this immuneACCESS table, which keeps in-frame sequences only. Checked studies attribute under half of the gap to unresolved V genes and leave the rest unexplained. The table kept for this sample lists about 67,000 clones. The ten largest clones add up to about 15% of the sample. The sample consisted of PBMCs. The receptor source for this set is a boy aged 5-17 years in good health and CMV-seronegative.

The V gene is TRBV9, the J gene TRBJ2-2; 7 nucleotides align to TRBD2. J gave up 1 base and V 3 bases, and 3 bases lay outside the gene matches. Germline loops: CDR1 SGDLS, CDR2 YYNGEE. The CDR3 length is 15 residues. In nucleotides, the CDR3 is TGTGCCAGCAGCGAGGGCGGGGGGAACACCGGGGAGCTGTTTTTT. Its translation: CASSEGGGNTGELFF.

In DNA, the CDR3 is TGTGCCAGCAGCCCGACGGGACTAGCGGGGGGGGAAGAGACCCAGTACTTC. Its protein product is CASSPTGLAGGEETQYF. J is TRBJ2-5 and V is TRBV9; TRBD2 agrees at 16 bases. The germline gives CDR1 SGDLS, CDR2 YYNGEE. The length of the CDR3 is 17 residues. With V trimmed by 4 bases and J by 3 bases, 6 bases remained unmatched.

The rearrangement links TRBV6-5 to TRBJ1-5; D possibly corresponds to TRBD1 (6 bases). Germline loops: CDR1 MNHEY, CDR2 SVGAGI. Trimming pared 7 bases from V and 5 bases from J, leaving 12 bases between. This CDR3 comprises 13 residues. CDR3 nucleotide sequence: TGTGCCAGCACCCGACAGGCGGATCAGCCCCAGCATTTT. Translating gives CASTRQADQPQHF.

J is TRBJ1-4 and V is TRBV5-1, with 7 bases identical to TRBD1. The J segment lost 7 bases and the V segment lost 0 bases, leaving 12 bases of the junction unmatched. The CDR3 length is 17 residues. Germline-derived CDR1 and CDR2 are SGHRS and YFSETQ. The CDR3 nucleotides are TGCGCCAGCAGCTTGGGCTCTGGGGACAGTGCCGGTGAAAAACTGTTTTTT. This sequence encodes CASSLGSGDSAGEKLFF. Complete variable domain (other parts from reference TRBV5-1 and TRBJ1-4): KAGVTQTPRYLIKTRGQQVTLSCSPISGHRSVSWYQQTPGQGLQFLFEYFSETQRNKGNFPGRFSGRQFSNSRSEMNVSTLELGDSALYLCASSLGSGDSAGEKLFFGSGTQLSVL.

The J gene is TRBJ2-1, the V gene TRBV4-3, with 8 bases aligning to TRBD2. Germline loops: CDR1 LGHNA, CDR2 YSLEER. Trimming at V came to 2 bases and at J to 9 bases, leaving 6 bases not matched to a gene. The CDR3 is 14 amino acids. This chain's CDR3 is CASSQTGTRGEQFF. The CDR3 DNA reads TGCGCCAGCAGCCAAACCGGGACTAGGGGTGAGCAGTTCTTC.

The chain recombines TRBV2 with TRBJ1-6; tentatively, D is TRBD1 (5 bases). Germline CDR1 SNHLY, CDR2 FYNNEI. Deletions cut 9 bases from V and 0 bases from J, with 12 bases between. The CDR3 loop spans 15 amino acids. DNA for the CDR3: TGTGCCAGTAGGGGATCGAGCTCCTATAATTCACCCCTCCACTTT. It codes for CASRGSSSYNSPLHF.

The rearrangement joins TRBV7-2 to TRBJ2-2, with 10 bases lining up with TRBD2. The CDR3 is 16 amino acids. In germline, CDR1 is SGHTA, CDR2 FQGNSA. The V gene end was trimmed by 0 bases and the J gene end by 8 bases; junction bases not matched to a gene: 6. This CDR3 reads CASSLATSGLLGELFF. CDR3 sequence (DNA): TGTGCCAGCAGCTTAGCGACTAGCGGGTTACTGGGGGAGCTGTTTTTT.

V gene TRBV15 combines with J gene TRBJ2-5, with a weak D call TRBD1 (5 bases). Germline CDR1 is LNHNV and CDR2 is YYDKDF (reference sequence). V lost 3 bases to trimming and J lost 0 bases, with 11 bases between them. The CDR3 is made up of 15 amino acids. The CDR3, as DNA: TGTGCCACCAGCAGTCTGACAGCGCACCAAGAGACCCAGTACTTC. This sequence encodes CATSSLTAHQETQYF.

V gene TRBV27 combines with J gene TRBJ2-1; 12 nucleotides line up with TRBD2. The germline CDR1 and CDR2 sequences are MNHEY and SMNVEV (reference sequence). V trimming: 2 bases; J trimming: 4 bases; junction bases outside the gene matches: 0. This CDR3 is 15 amino acids long. CDR3 bases: TGTGCCAGCAGTTTAACTAGCGGGGGGTACAATGAGCAGTTCTTC. Translated: CASSLTSGGYNEQFF.

The chain links TRBV30 to TRBJ1-4; a weak D match, TRBD1 (5 bases). Trimming cost V 0 bases and J 7 bases, with 12 bases left between them. This CDR3 has 14 amino acids. From germline, CDR1 is GTSNPN and CDR2 SVGIG (reference sequence). This chain's CDR3 is CAWSVPGKGEKLFF. CDR3 bases: TGTGCCTGGAGTGTACCAGGGAAAGGTGAAAAACTGTTTTTT.

The chain has TRBV4-1 and TRBJ1-3; no clear D. The CDR3 contains 12 residues. Trimming shortened V by 3 bases and J by 4 bases, and 4 bases separated the two germline ends. Germline values: CDR1 MGHRA, CDR2 YSYEKL. The CDR3 reads CASSQLGNTIYF. In DNA, the CDR3 is TGCGCCAGCAGCCAGTTAGGAAACACCATATATTTT.

The CDR3 coding sequence is TGTGCCAGCAGCTCCTCCCGGGTCCTCGGGGAGCTGTTTTTT. Its translation is CASSSSRVLGELFF. V gene TRBV11-2 combines with J gene TRBJ2-2; D unresolved. Germline V gene sequence: CDR1 SGHAT, CDR2 FQNNGV. This CDR3 has 14 amino acids. Trimming cost V 4 bases and J 7 bases, with 13 bases left between them.

The J gene is TRBJ1-1, the V gene TRBV6-1; no reliable D call. V was trimmed by 1 base and J by 0 bases, leaving 9 bases between them. CDR1 is MNHNS and CDR2 is SASEGT in the germline V gene. The CDR3 spans 15 residues. Here the CDR3 DNA reads TGTGCCAGCAGTGAAGGGTCCACACTGAACACTGAAGCTTTCTTT. This encodes CASSEGSTLNTEAFF.

J is TRBJ1-1 and V is TRBV6-5; D ambiguous. Germline lookup yields CDR1 MNHEY and CDR2 SVGAGI. Trimming removed 1 base from V and 0 bases from J, with 9 bases in between. The CDR3 contains 15 residues. Here the CDR3 reads CASSYLGSMNTEAFF. The CDR3 nucleotides read TGTGCCAGCAGTTACTTGGGCAGCATGAACACTGAAGCTTTCTTT.

V and J are TRBV19 and TRBJ2-7; perhaps TRBD2 as D (5 bases). CDR3 length: 14 amino acids. Germline-derived CDR1 and CDR2 are LNHDA and SQIVND (reference sequence). Trimming took off 4 bases at V and 6 bases at J, with 16 bases between the two ends. CDR3 sequence (DNA): TGTGCCAGTAGTACCCCCGGCGGGCCGTCCGAGCAGTACTTC. It translates to CASSTPGGPSEQYF.

The chain is built from TRBV5-1 and TRBJ1-4, with unresolved D. The V gene's germline CDR1 is SGHRS and CDR2 YFSETQ. Between the trimmed V and J ends, which lost 0 bases and 1 base, there was a span of 7 bases. The CDR3 is made up of 15 amino acids. In DNA, the CDR3 is TGCGCCAGCAGCTTGGTCGGGAAAACTAATGAAAAACTGTTTTTT. It translates to CASSLVGKTNEKLFF.

The chain couples TRBV27 to TRBJ1-2; maybe TRBD1 (5 bases). V gave up 6 bases and J gave up 2 bases, with 16 bases separating them. Germline V gives CDR1 MNHEY, CDR2 SMNVEV (reference sequence). The CDR3 has 15 amino acids. CDR3: CASRDLTGANYGYTF. The CDR3 DNA follows: TGTGCCAGCAGAGACCTCACAGGTGCGAACTATGGCTACACCTTC.

The rearrangement links TRBV7-9 to TRBJ1-2; the D gene is possibly TRBD1 (6 bases). Trimming cost V 0 bases and J 13 bases, with 15 bases left between them. The CDR3 length is 13 residues. From germline, CDR1 is SEHNR and CDR2 FQNEAQ (reference sequence). CDR3 residues: CASSLANTGHSTF. The CDR3 DNA reads as TGTGCCAGCAGCTTAGCGAACACAGGGCACAGCACCTTC.

The rearrangement links TRBV18 to TRBJ1-6; unclear D gene. The CDR3 sequence is 16 residues long. Germline assignment: CDR1 KGHSH and CDR2 LQKENI. V lost 8 bases and J 5 bases, leaving 19 bases between the germline ends. CDR3 coding DNA: TGTGCCAGCGCACACGCAGCGGCGGACCATAATTCACCCCTCCACTTT. Its translation: CASAHAAADHNSPLHF.

The rearrangement joins TRBV9 to TRBJ2-1, with 7 bases lining up with TRBD2. This CDR3 has 12 residues. Germline CDR1 reads SGDLS; CDR2 reads YYNGEE. The trim removed 4 bases at V and 7 bases at J, leaving 2 bases unmatched. The CDR3 DNA sequence: TGTGCCAGCAGCCCGGGGGGAAATGAGCAGTTCTTC. Its protein product is CASSPGGNEQFF.

The V and J genes are TRBV27 and TRBJ1-1, with a tentative D call TRBD1 (5 bases). This CDR3 is built from 14 residues. Germline V gene sequence: CDR1 MNHEY, CDR2 SMNVEV (reference sequence). The V end lost 6 bases, the J end lost 0 bases, and 11 bases lay between the germline ends. The CDR3 region is CASSPGVMNTEAFF. CDR3 sequence (DNA): TGTGCCAGCAGCCCGGGGGTCATGAACACTGAAGCTTTCTTT.

The chain couples TRBV30 to TRBJ1-2; 7 nucleotides agree with TRBD1. With V trimmed by 3 bases and J by 8 bases, 12 bases remained unmatched. Germline V CDR1 and CDR2: GTSNPN, SVGIG (reference sequence). This CDR3 is 14 amino acids long. The chain's CDR3 is CAWSASWDRTGYTF. The CDR3, as DNA: TGTGCCTGGAGCGCGTCCTGGGACAGAACAGGCTACACCTTC.

The gene calls are TRBV11-2 and TRBJ1-4, with a tentative D call TRBD1 (5 bases). The CDR3 loop spans 15 amino acids. Germline V gene lookup returns CDR1 SGHAT and CDR2 FQNNGV. Trimming removed 7 bases from V and 3 bases from J, with 15 bases in between. CDR3 sequence: CASTLSLGANEKLFF. CDR3 nucleotide sequence: TGTGCCAGCACCCTGTCTTTAGGGGCTAATGAAAAACTGTTTTTT. Full variable domain (missing parts from reference TRBV11-2 and TRBJ1-4): EAGVAQSPRYKIIEKRQSVAFWCNPISGHATLYWYQQILGQGPKLLIQFQNNGVVDDSQLPKDRFSAERLKGVDSTLKIQPAKLEDSAVYLCASTLSLGANEKLFFGSGTQLSVL.

The chain is built from TRBV25-1 and TRBJ1-2; D perhaps matches TRBD1 (5 bases). The germline gives CDR1 MGHDK, CDR2 SYGVNS. Trimming left V 3 bases short and J 1 base short, with 15 bases between. This CDR3 contains 16 residues. Written as DNA, the CDR3 is TGTGCCAGCAGTGATAACCAGGGTCTTATTAACTATGGCTACACCTTC. This gives the protein CASSDNQGLINYGYTF.

Details on this clone: The same CDR3 is also encoded by other DNA sequences in this sample. The chain links TRBV14 to TRBJ1-1, with D perhaps matching TRBD1 (6 bases). The CDR3 extends over 15 amino acids. Germline-derived CDR1 and CDR2 are SGHDN and FVKESK. V was pared by 4 bases and J by 3 bases, with 15 bases between. The CDR3 DNA reads TGTGCCAGCAGCCCCGTTGCAGGGGCGGACACTGAAGCTTTCTTT. Encoded protein: CASSPVAGADTEAFF. Full variable domain (outside the CDR3, taken from reference TRBV14 and TRBJ1-1): EAGVTQFPSHSVIEKGQTVTLRCDPISGHDNLYWYRRVMGKEIKFLLHFVKESKQDESGMPNNRFLAERTGGTYSTLKVQPAELEDSGVYFCASSPVAGADTEAFFGQGTRLTVV.

This chain links TRBV6-5 with TRBJ2-7, with a tentative D call TRBD1 (6 bases). Looked up from germline, CDR1 is MNHEY and CDR2 is SVGAGI. The CDR3 extends over 11 amino acids. Trimming stripped 10 bases from V and 4 bases from J, with 11 bases between. The CDR3 coding sequence is TGTGCCACAAGGACAGAATACGAGCAGTACTTC. Amino acids: CATRTEYEQYF.

V and J are TRBV7-6 and TRBJ1-5, with 7 positions matching TRBD1. The germline V gene encodes CDR1 SGHVS and CDR2 FNYEAQ. Trimming at V came to 5 bases and at J to 3 bases, leaving 10 bases not matched to a gene. The CDR3 loop spans 16 amino acids. The CDR3 loop reads CASSPRQGGDNQPQHF. The CDR3 bases are TGTGCCAGCAGCCCCCGACAGGGAGGCGACAATCAGCCCCAGCATTTT.

The chain is built from TRBV6-5 and TRBJ2-5; D possibly corresponds to TRBD2 (5 bases). This CDR3 contains 10 residues. Germline V lookup: CDR1 MNHEY, CDR2 SVGAGI. V was clipped by 6 bases and J by 9 bases, with 8 bases between them. CDR3 nucleotide sequence: TGTGCCAGCAGCCGGGGAGCCCAGTACTTC. Residues: CASSRGAQYF.

V gene TRBV7-9 combines with J gene TRBJ1-1; 9 bases match TRBD1. Germline CDR1 and CDR2: SEHNR and FQNEAQ (reference sequence). This CDR3 comprises 18 residues. V trimming: 1 base; J trimming: 3 bases; junction bases outside the gene matches: 12. CDR3 DNA: TGTGCCAGCAGCTTAGAAAACAGGGGGCCCGACCTTGACACTGAAGCTTTCTTT. This sequence encodes CASSLENRGPDLDTEAFF.

The chain carries TRBV6-4 and TRBJ1-4, with 8 positions matching TRBD1. V shed 4 bases and J 0 bases; nucleotides not matched to a gene: 7. The CDR3 length is 17 residues. Germline CDR1 is MRHNA and CDR2 is SNTAGT. The CDR3 sequence is CASSAPSRGPTNEKLFF. CDR3 nucleotides: TGTGCCAGCAGTGCCCCGAGCAGGGGGCCAACTAATGAAAAACTGTTTTTT.